These 29 T cell receptor beta chains share one sample of origin, sequenced in a study of shared clonotypes between healthy human individuals. The protocol was immunoSEQ multiplex PCR, while the TCRdb copy is restricted to in-frame clones and leaves out a portion. The sample lists roughly 700,000 clones, approximately 74% occurring once. Sequenced: memory CD4+ T cells sorted from blood. Stated subset: CD45RA-negative fraction. The receptor set was obtained from a woman younger than 45 in good health.

On this clone: This could be a read error, since a much larger clone is one nucleotide away. The chain employs TRBV5-1 and TRBJ1-1; D is unresolved. V gave up 4 bases and J gave up 3 bases, with 4 bases separating them. Germline V gene sequence: CDR1 SGHRS, CDR2 YFSETQ. This CDR3 has 11 residues. CDR3 sequence: CASSQDTEAFF. DNA for the CDR3: TGCGCCAGCAGCCAGGACACTGAAGCTTTCTTT.

The V gene is TRBV7-3, the J gene TRBJ2-3; no clear D. This CDR3 has 12 amino acids. Trimming pared 5 bases from V and 4 bases from J, leaving 7 bases between. Germline V lookup: CDR1 SGHTA, CDR2 FQGTGA. DNA for the CDR3: TGTGCCAGCAGCCCGAGCGCAGATACGCAGTATTTT. It translates to CASSPSADTQYF.

The chain joins TRBV2 to TRBJ2-7; 9 positions agree with TRBD2. J lost 2 bases, V lost 6 bases, and 8 bases had no gene match. The CDR3 contains 15 residues. Germline V gene lookup returns CDR1 SNHLY and CDR2 FYNNEI. The CDR3 spells CASREGLAAAYEQYF. The CDR3 nucleotides read TGTGCCAGCAGGGAGGGACTAGCCGCTGCCTACGAGCAGTACTTC.

The V and J genes are TRBV5-4 and TRBJ2-6; TRBD1 matches at 7 bases. The CDR3 runs 19 residues. The V gene's germline CDR1 is SGHNT and CDR2 YYREEE (reference sequence). V shed 0 bases, J shed 0 bases, and the junction held 9 bases outside the gene matches. Here the CDR3 reads CASSLARDSSASGANVLTF. The CDR3 bases are TGTGCCAGCAGCTTGGCCCGGGACAGCTCGGCCTCTGGGGCCAACGTCCTGACTTTC. The whole variable domain, remainder taken from reference TRBV5-4 and TRBJ2-6, is ETGVTQSPTHLIKTRGQQVTLRCSSQSGHNTVSWYQQALGQGPQFIFQYYREEENGRGNFPPRFSGLQFPNYSSELNVNALELDDSALYLCASSLARDSSASGANVLTFGAGSRLTVL.

This clone was seen at least ten times. In the same sample, other DNA sequences code for this CDR3. The chain has TRBV6-6 and TRBJ1-5, with a weak D call TRBD1 (5 bases). Trimming removed 6 bases from V and 5 bases from J, with 8 bases in between. Looked up from germline, CDR1 is MNHNY and CDR2 is SVGAGI (reference sequence). The CDR3 spans 12 residues. The CDR3 sequence is CASRPGDQPQHF. The CDR3 nucleotides are TGTGCCAGCAGGCCGGGGGATCAGCCCCAGCATTTT.

The chain links TRBV10-2 to TRBJ2-1, with 7 bases matching TRBD1. The CDR3 spans 13 residues. Germline V gives CDR1 WSHSY, CDR2 SAAADI. Trimming took 6 bases from V and 6 from J; bases not matched to a gene: 5. The CDR3 DNA sequence: TGCGCCAGCAGAAGGGACAGCGCCAATGAGCAGTTCTTC. This gives the protein CASRRDSANEQFF.

This clone was seen a handful of times. One junction end does not reproduce the germline sequence, and a read error may be involved. CDR3 loop: CASSEERAGNQPQHF. DNA for the CDR3: TGCGCCAGCAGCGAAGAACGAGCGGGCAATCAGCCCCAGCATTTT. The V gene is TRBV4-1, the J gene TRBJ1-5, with D unclear. The CDR3 is made up of 15 amino acids. Per the germline V gene, CDR1 is MGHRA and CDR2 is YSYEKL.

This chain connects TRBV28 to TRBJ2-1; TRBD2 agrees at 7 bases. The CDR3 covers 13 residues. The germline gives CDR1 MDHEN, CDR2 SYDVKM. V shed 8 bases, J shed 0 bases, and the junction held 1 base outside the gene matches. In DNA form, the CDR3 reads TGTGCCAGCGGACTAGACTCCTACAATGAGCAGTTCTTC. Translating gives CASGLDSYNEQFF. Filled out from reference TRBV28 and TRBJ2-1, the complete variable domain reads DVKVTQSSRYLVKRTGEKVFLECVQDMDHENMFWYRQDPGLGLRLIYFSYDVKMKEKGDIPEGYSVSREKKERFSLILESASTNQTSMYLCASGLDSYNEQFFGPGTRLTVL.

This sequence joins TRBV21-1 and TRBJ2-1; the table gives TRBD2 as D, unverified against the DNA. TRBV21-1 is described as a pseudogene. The CDR3 extends over 19 amino acids. This chain's CDR3 is CASSKGGREVSRSYNEQFF. CDR3 DNA: TGTGCCAGCAGCAAGGGCGGGCGGGAGGTTTCCCGCTCCTACAATGAGCAGTTCTTC.

This chain uses TRBV28 with TRBJ1-2; perhaps TRBD1 as D (6 bases). The CDR3 runs to 12 residues. Between the trimmed V and J ends, which lost 6 bases and 8 bases, there was a span of 13 bases. The V gene's germline CDR1 is MDHEN and CDR2 SYDVKM. CDR3 protein: CASRMLQGGYTF. The CDR3 bases are TGTGCCAGCAGAATGCTACAGGGAGGCTACACCTTC.

V gene TRBV9 combines with J gene TRBJ2-1; TRBD2 agrees at 8 bases. This CDR3 region has 15 residues. V dropped 4 bases and J dropped 6; count of bases not matched to a gene: 9. Germline V gene lookup returns CDR1 SGDLS and CDR2 YYNGEE. CDR3 sequence (DNA): TGTGCCAGCAGCCTAAGCGGGACTAGTAGCAATGAGCAGTTCTTC. Protein product: CASSLSGTSSNEQFF. Based on the CDR3 plus reference TRBV9 and TRBJ2-1, the full variable domain is DSGVTQTPKHLITATGQRVTLRCSPRSGDLSVYWYQQSLDQGLQFLIQYYNGEERAKGNILERFSAQQFPDLHSELNLSSLELGDSALYFCASSLSGTSSNEQFFGPGTRLTVL.

This chain connects TRBV11-2 to TRBJ1-3, with a weak D call TRBD1 (5 bases). The V gene lost 6 bases and the J gene lost 8 bases, with 17 bases spanning the gap. Germline V gene data show CDR1 as SGHAT and CDR2 as FQNNGV. This CDR3 is built from 14 residues. The chain's CDR3 is CASRRGSGGDTIYF. The CDR3 bases are TGTGCCAGCAGGAGGGGCTCCGGCGGAGACACCATATATTTT.

This clone was observed once. The V gene is TRBV7-9, the J gene TRBJ1-1, with 10 bases lining up with TRBD1. J gave up 4 bases and V 6 bases, and 8 bases lay outside the gene matches. Germline values: CDR1 SEHNR, CDR2 FQNEAQ (reference sequence). The CDR3 length is 15 residues. In nucleotides, the CDR3 is TGTGCCAGCAGGCCCGGGACAGGGGTTACCACTGAAGCTTTCTTT. Translating gives CASRPGTGVTTEAFF.

The chain combines TRBV4-2 with TRBJ2-1, with 9 bases fitting TRBD1. Germline CDR1 and CDR2: LGHNA and YNFKEQ. The trim removed 1 base at V and 9 bases at J, leaving 10 bases unmatched. CDR3 size: 16 residues. Here the CDR3 reads CASSQVFGTGSGEQFF. The CDR3 coding sequence is TGTGCCAGCAGCCAAGTATTCGGGACAGGGTCTGGTGAGCAGTTCTTC.

V and J are TRBV5-4 and TRBJ1-4; D gene uncertain. Trimming cost V 7 bases and J 5 bases, with 21 bases left between them. Germline V gene lookup returns CDR1 SGHNT and CDR2 YYREEE (reference sequence). This CDR3 spans 16 amino acids. Here the CDR3 DNA reads TGTGCCAGCGCCCCGGGAGCGGGCAGAGAAAATGAAAAACTGTTTTTT. Its translation is CASAPGAGRENEKLFF.

The rearrangement links TRBV12-5 to TRBJ2-3; D not resolved. The length of the CDR3 is 13 residues. CDR1 is LGHNT, CDR2 FRNRAP, per germline. V shed 2 bases and J shed 4 bases, with 7 bases lying between them. CDR3 in DNA: TGTGCTAGTGGTTTGAATCAGGCAGATACGCAGTATTTT. Protein: CASGLNQADTQYF.

The J gene is TRBJ2-5, the V gene TRBV6-5, with 8 bases identical to TRBD1. CDR3 length: 15 amino acids. In germline, CDR1 is MNHEY, CDR2 SVGAGI. The junction had 7 bases not matched to a gene; V was cut back by 2 bases and J by 5 bases. CDR3 region: CASSYGQGAWETQYF. The CDR3 DNA follows: TGTGCCAGCAGTTACGGCCAGGGGGCGTGGGAGACCCAGTACTTC.

This chain connects TRBV19 to TRBJ2-2; 7 nucleotides agree with TRBD2. CDR3 length equals 18 residues. CDR1 is LNHDA and CDR2 is SQIVND in the germline V gene (reference sequence). The trim removed 0 bases at V and 7 bases at J, leaving 14 bases unmatched. CDR3 DNA sequence: TGTGCCAGTAGTATAGAGCACCGGGGAGGGTTTTTTGACGGGGAGCTGTTTTTT. It encodes CASSIEHRGGFFDGELFF. The entire variable domain, with the rest obtained from reference TRBV19 and TRBJ2-2, is as follows: DGGITQSPKYLFRKEGQNVTLSCEQNLNHDAMYWYRQDPGQGLRLIYYSQIVNDFQKGDIAEGYSVSREKKESFPLTVTSAQKNPTAFYLCASSIEHRGGFFDGELFFGEGSRLTVL.

Comments on this clone: This sample also contains other DNA sequences that code for the same CDR3. The chain joins TRBV27 to TRBJ2-2; D call uncertain. The CDR3 has 14 residues. Germline V lookup: CDR1 MNHEY, CDR2 SMNVEV (reference sequence). V lost 4 bases to trimming and J lost 1 base, with 7 bases between them. The CDR3 loop reads CASSSAGNTGELFF. The CDR3 DNA follows: TGTGCCAGCAGTTCGGCAGGGAACACCGGGGAGCTGTTTTTT.

The chain carries TRBV5-5 and TRBJ2-1; a weak D match, TRBD2 (5 bases). This CDR3 contains 17 residues. The V end was cut by 4 bases, the J end by 1 base, with 18 bases between. The germline gives CDR1 SGHKS, CDR2 YYEKEE (reference sequence). CDR3 region: CASSLPSGRTSYNEQFF. The DNA for the CDR3 is TGTGCCAGCAGCCTACCATCGGGGAGAACGTCCTACAATGAGCAGTTCTTC.

The chain recombines TRBV19 with TRBJ1-5, with 7 positions matching TRBD1. This CDR3 contains 17 residues. Germline values: CDR1 LNHDA, CDR2 SQIVND (reference sequence). The J segment lost 2 bases and the V segment lost 0 bases, leaving 7 bases of the junction unmatched. CDR3 sequence (DNA): TGTGCCAGTAGTATAGACTCGACAGGGCTGGGCAATCAGCCCCAGCATTTT. Amino acid sequence: CASSIDSTGLGNQPQHF.

The rearrangement joins TRBV28 to TRBJ2-3; 13 nucleotides agree with TRBD2. Per the germline V gene, CDR1 is MDHEN and CDR2 is SYDVKM. The CDR3 runs 18 residues. J gave up 1 base and V 8 bases, and 12 bases lay outside the gene matches. This CDR3 is CASVPLLGLAGRTDTQYF. The CDR3 region has the DNA TGTGCCAGCGTACCGTTGTTGGGACTAGCGGGGCGCACAGATACGCAGTATTTT.

The chain couples TRBV19 to TRBJ1-2, with 10 bases identical to TRBD1. The CDR3 length is 16 residues. V lost 6 bases to trimming and J lost 6 bases; unmatched junction nucleotides: 13. Germline V gene lookup returns CDR1 LNHDA and CDR2 SQIVND (reference sequence). The CDR3 sequence is CASSNNAGTGVNGYTF. CDR3 sequence (DNA): TGTGCCAGTAGCAACAACGCCGGGACAGGGGTAAATGGCTACACCTTC.

This clone showed up just once. The V and J genes are TRBV7-9 and TRBJ2-5, with TRBD2 as a possible D gene (5 bases). Germline V gene data show CDR1 as SEHNR and CDR2 as FQNEAQ (reference sequence). This CDR3 has 14 residues. The V and J ends lost 7 bases and 4 bases respectively, with 16 bases between them. The CDR3 region is CASIEGKAGETQYF. For the CDR3, the DNA is TGTGCCAGCATTGAGGGAAAGGCCGGAGAGACCCAGTACTTC.

The rearrangement uses TRBV29-1 and TRBJ2-5; D ambiguous. The DNA end is more similar to TRBJ2-7, so the J call may be wrong. From germline, CDR1 is SQVTM and CDR2 ANQGSEA. This CDR3 region has 13 residues. CDR3 DNA: TGCAGTGCCGCCGGAGCGCTCCCCTACGAGCAGTACTTC. This encodes CSAAGALPYEQYF.

J is TRBJ2-7 and V is TRBV5-1, with D perhaps TRBD2 (6 bases). Germline V gene lookup returns CDR1 SGHRS and CDR2 YFSETQ. Trimming shortened V by 5 bases and J by 3 bases, and 6 bases separated the two germline ends. This CDR3 contains 11 residues. The CDR3 loop is CASRRDYEQYF. CDR3 DNA sequence: TGCGCCAGCAGGCGGGACTACGAGCAGTACTTC.

On this clone: A read error likely explains this, since a far larger clone differs by one base. Other DNA sequences within the sample encode an identical CDR3. J is TRBJ2-1 and V is TRBV5-1, with TRBD2 matching over 10 bases. This CDR3 has 15 amino acids. Per the germline V gene, CDR1 is SGHRS and CDR2 is YFSETQ. With V trimmed by 3 bases and J by 4 bases, 4 bases remained unmatched. CDR3 sequence: CASSSASGSYNEQFF. CDR3 bases: TGCGCCAGCAGCTCGGCTAGCGGGAGTTACAATGAGCAGTTCTTC.

V gene TRBV28 combines with J gene TRBJ2-7; 8 bases match TRBD2. Germline assignment: CDR1 MDHEN and CDR2 SYDVKM. The V segment lost 5 bases and the J segment 1 base; nucleotides outside the gene matches: 10. The CDR3 is made up of 16 amino acids. CDR3 region: CASSPYFREGSYEQYF. As DNA, the CDR3 is TGTGCCAGCAGTCCCTATTTCCGGGAGGGATCCTACGAGCAGTACTTC.

The rearrangement links TRBV19 to TRBJ1-1; the match to TRBD1 covers 7 bases. The CDR3 is 15 amino acids. V was pared by 4 bases and J by 2 bases, with 7 bases of the junction left unmatched. Germline-derived CDR1 and CDR2 are LNHDA and SQIVND (reference sequence). The CDR3 protein is CASSTAGTANTEAFF. In DNA form, the CDR3 reads TGTGCCAGTAGTACGGCCGGGACAGCAAACACTGAAGCTTTCTTT. Full variable domain (outside the CDR3, taken from reference TRBV19 and TRBJ1-1): DGGITQSPKYLFRKEGQNVTLSCEQNLNHDAMYWYRQDPGQGLRLIYYSQIVNDFQKGDIAEGYSVSREKKESFPLTVTSAQKNPTAFYLCASSTAGTANTEAFFGQGTRLTVV.